The rows below give T cell receptor beta chains drawn from one sample of a study of radiotherapy plus CTLA-4 blockade in lung cancer. Assay: immunoSEQ multiplex PCR; the TCRdb copy retains only in-frame clones and omits some. The table records about 55,000 clones, 82% of them present only once. Material: peripheral blood, obtained from a patient treated with radiotherapy plus ipilimumab. These receptors were taken from a human donor with non-small cell lung cancer whose response to radiotherapy plus ipilimumab could not be evaluated. The CDR3 runs from the conserved cysteine through the conserved F or W. The order of the fields is CDR3 DNA, CDR3 protein, V gene, clone size, J gene, D gene. The D gene is left open where the match is weak. Clone sizes are given selectively: once, few, many, or a class where the clone is expanded.

TGTGCCAGCAGTTTCCAATACGAGCAGTACTTC,CASSFQYEQYF,TRBV6-6,-,TRBJ2-7,-
TGCGCCAGCATCCGGGACAGGGGTACTAATGAGCAGTTCTTC,CASIRDRGTNEQFF,TRBV5-1,once,TRBJ2-1,TRBD1
TGCAGCGTCCCCAAGGCCGAGGGATCGAACACCGGGGAGCTGTTTTTT,CSVPKAEGSNTGELFF,TRBV29-1,-,TRBJ2-2,-
TGTGCCAGCAGCTTGCAGGGGCGTCGCGGCACAGATACGCAGTATTTT,CASSLQGRRGTDTQYF,TRBV5-6,-,TRBJ2-3,-
TGTGCCAGCAGTCCCGGACAGAGAAACACCGGGGAGCTGTTTTTT,CASSPGQRNTGELFF,TRBV25-1,-,TRBJ2-2,-
TGTGCCAGTAGAGAGGGTCCGGGGGACACCATATATTTT,CASREGPGDTIYF,TRBV19,-,TRBJ1-3,-
TGTGCCAGCAGCAGAGGCAGGGCAGCTAACTATGGCTACACCTTC,CASSRGRAANYGYTF,TRBV7-9,-,TRBJ1-2,-
TGCAGCGTTCGTACAGGGGGTGACTATGGCTACACCTTC,CSVRTGGDYGYTF,TRBV29-1,few,TRBJ1-2,TRBD1
TGTGCCAGCAGCCCTAGGCTGAACACCGGGGAGCTGTTTTTT,CASSPRLNTGELFF,TRBV6-5,-,TRBJ2-2,-
TGTGCCAGCAACGAAGGTCGGCAGGGGTCCTCCTACGAGCAGTACTTC,CASNEGRQGSSYEQYF,TRBV5-6,-,TRBJ2-7,-
TGTGCCAGCAGCACCGGGAGTCGGGAGACCCAGTACTTC,CASSTGSRETQYF,TRBV9,-,TRBJ2-5,-
TGTGCCAGCAGCTTAGCTAGCACCGGGGAGCTGTTTTTT,CASSLASTGELFF,TRBV7-2,-,TRBJ2-2,-
TGTGCCAGCCAACGGGATCCTTTTCAGCCCCAGCATTTT,CASQRDPFQPQHF,TRBV6-5,-,TRBJ1-5,-
TGTGCCAGCAGCTTAGGGAGGACGGGTGAAGCTTTCTTT,CASSLGRTGEAFF,TRBV7-8,-,TRBJ1-1,-
TGTGCCAGCAGTATCGGGACAGGGAACTATGGCTACACCTTC,CASSIGTGNYGYTF,TRBV27,once,TRBJ1-2,TRBD1
TGTGCCAGCAGCTTAGGGCCAGGGGGCGATACCGGCTACACCTTC,CASSLGPGGDTGYTF,TRBV11-2,once,TRBJ1-2,TRBD1
TGTGCCAGCCGGACAGGGCGAACTGGAAACACCATATATTTT,CASRTGRTGNTIYF,TRBV6-1,-,TRBJ1-3,TRBD1
TGTGCCAGCAGCCCATTAGCACTGGCAGGGGACGGCTACACCTTC,CASSPLALAGDGYTF,TRBV7-9,-,TRBJ1-2,-
TGCGCCAGCAGCTCGAAGGTTAGCGGGGGGGCCGAGTTCTTC,CASSSKVSGGAEFF,TRBV5-1,few,TRBJ2-1,TRBD2
TGTGCCAGCAGCTTAGGTGGAGGAGGAAGAGTGGCCGGGGAGCTGTTTTTT,CASSLGGGGRVAGELFF,TRBV7-9,once,TRBJ2-2,-
TGTGCCTGGAGTGGGGGGGACAGGGGGAAACCCTACGAGCAGTACTTC,CAWSGGDRGKPYEQYF,TRBV30,-,TRBJ2-7,TRBD1
TGTGCCAGCAGCCCAACCGGGGGGCGGGGGACAGATACGCAGTATTTT,CASSPTGGRGTDTQYF,TRBV28,-,TRBJ2-3,-
TGTGCCAGTAGCTCTCTCTGGGGCCTGAGCTCCTACGAGCAGTACTTC,CASSSLWGLSSYEQYF,TRBV19,few,TRBJ2-7,-
TGTGCCAGTAGTAACCCGCCTACAGGGGTTAACACTGAAGCTTTCTTT,CASSNPPTGVNTEAFF,TRBV19,-,TRBJ1-1,TRBD1
TGTGCCAGCAGTTCCTGGACTAGCGGGAGGGTGTGGGAAGAGACCCAGTACTTC,CASSSWTSGRVWEETQYF,TRBV27,-,TRBJ2-5,TRBD2
TGTGCCAGCAGCCGTGACAGAGTAGATCAGCCCCAGCATTTT,CASSRDRVDQPQHF,TRBV7-8,once,TRBJ1-5,-
TGTGCCAGCAGCTTACGGCCCGGGACTACTAACACCGGGGAGCTGTTTTTT,CASSLRPGTTNTGELFF,TRBV7-7,-,TRBJ2-2,TRBD2
TGCGCCAGCAGCTTGACCCAGGGGACGAACACTGAAGCTTTCTTT,CASSLTQGTNTEAFF,TRBV5-1,-,TRBJ1-1,-
TGCAGCGTCGCACGACAGTACGGAGAAAAACTGTTTTTT,CSVARQYGEKLFF,TRBV29-1,-,TRBJ1-4,-
TGTGCCAGCAGCTTAGCCTGGAGGGGGCGGAATTCACCCCTCCACTTT,CASSLAWRGRNSPLHF,TRBV7-6,-,TRBJ1-6,TRBD1
TGTGCCAGCAGCTTGAGGGGATTTGGTCAGCCCCAGCATTTT,CASSLRGFGQPQHF,TRBV5-6,-,TRBJ1-5,-
TGCGCCAGCAGCCAACCGGGACAGATGAACACTGAAGCTTTCTTT,CASSQPGQMNTEAFF,TRBV4-1,-,TRBJ1-1,TRBD1
TGCGCCAGCAGCCAAGAGAATTTCCGGGTTCGCTATAATTCACCCCTCCACTTT,CASSQENFRVRYNSPLHF,TRBV4-1,-,TRBJ1-6,-
TGTGCCAGCAGCTTAGTGTTTGGGGAGGGCTACGAGCAGTACTTC,CASSLVFGEGYEQYF,TRBV7-2,-,TRBJ2-7,TRBD2
TGTGCCAGCAGCCCCCGGACAGGGAATTCACCCCTCCACTTT,CASSPRTGNSPLHF,TRBV5-5,-,TRBJ1-6,TRBD1
TGTGCCAGCGCCCGGACAGGGAATACTGAAGCTTTCTTT,CASARTGNTEAFF,TRBV2,-,TRBJ1-1,TRBD1
TGTGCCAGCAGCCTAGCGGGAGGGCACTACGAGCAGTACTTC,CASSLAGGHYEQYF,TRBV9,-,TRBJ2-7,TRBD2
TGTGCCAGTACTAGCCTCGGGAGTTCGCACAATGAGCAGTTCTTC,CASTSLGSSHNEQFF,TRBV19,-,TRBJ2-1,-
TGCGCCAGCAGCCTCGCCGGGACAGGGGGCTACGAGCAGTACTTC,CASSLAGTGGYEQYF,TRBV4-3,-,TRBJ2-7,TRBD1
TGTGCTCAAGAGCCGGGTGGCTACACCTTC,CAQEPGGYTF,TRBV7-9,-,TRBJ1-2,-
TGTGCCAGCAGCCACCAACGTCAGGGAGGGGCACCTGAAGCTTTCTTT,CASSHQRQGGAPEAFF,TRBV5-4,-,TRBJ1-1,-
TGCGCCAGCAGCTTGGGACAGGGGACGACTGAAGCTTTCTTT,CASSLGQGTTEAFF,TRBV5-1,-,TRBJ1-1,TRBD1
TGTGCCAGCAGCGTATCGGGGTGGATTTACGAGCAGTACTTC,CASSVSGWIYEQYF,TRBV9,-,TRBJ2-7,-
TGTGCCAGCAGTTCCAGGACAGGGGCTCGGTATGGCTACACCTTC,CASSSRTGARYGYTF,TRBV27,-,TRBJ1-2,TRBD1
TGTGCCAGCACCCTAATCCGAACTAGCGGGGGGGCGGATACGCAGTATTTT,CASTLIRTSGGADTQYF,TRBV7-9,-,TRBJ2-3,TRBD2
TGTGCCAGCAGCGTAGGGGGCAGTAGCTCCTACGAGCAGTACTTC,CASSVGGSSSYEQYF,TRBV9,-,TRBJ2-7,-
TGCGCCAGCAGCTTGGGGCCCGGAGCGGGAGTGGGTGGAGATACGCAGTATTTT,CASSLGPGAGVGGDTQYF,TRBV5-1,-,TRBJ2-3,TRBD2
TGTGCCAGCAGTCCATTCGGACAGAACACCGGGGAGCTGTTTTTT,CASSPFGQNTGELFF,TRBV28,-,TRBJ2-2,-
TGTGCCAGTCGGACGTCTGGACAAGCCTACGAGCAGTACTTC,CASRTSGQAYEQYF,TRBV6-1,-,TRBJ2-7,-